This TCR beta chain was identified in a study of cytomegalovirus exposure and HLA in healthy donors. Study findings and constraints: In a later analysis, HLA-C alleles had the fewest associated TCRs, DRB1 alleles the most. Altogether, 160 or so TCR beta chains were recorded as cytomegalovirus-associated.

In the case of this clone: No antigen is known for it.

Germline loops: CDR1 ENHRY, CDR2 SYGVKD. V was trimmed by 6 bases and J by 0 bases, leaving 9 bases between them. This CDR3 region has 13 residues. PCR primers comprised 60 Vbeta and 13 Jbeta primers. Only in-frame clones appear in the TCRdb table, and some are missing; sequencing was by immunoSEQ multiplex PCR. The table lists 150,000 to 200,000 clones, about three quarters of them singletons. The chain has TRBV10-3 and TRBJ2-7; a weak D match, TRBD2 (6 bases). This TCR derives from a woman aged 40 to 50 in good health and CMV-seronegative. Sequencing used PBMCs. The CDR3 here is CAISGSPSYEQYF. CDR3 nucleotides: TGTGCCATCAGCGGGAGCCCCTCCTACGAGCAGTACTTC.